The 27 T cell receptor beta chains given below trace back to one sample, sequenced in a study of T cell repertoires in cytomegalovirus infection. TCRdb re-derived calls from the reads in MiXCR, one entry per CDR3 protein. Of some 940,000 distinct CDR3 sequences listed, roughly a third are singletons. These receptors' antigens are unknown. The sequencing here drew on cultured CD8+ T cells from PBMCs, taken from culture after CMV antigen stimulation. The receptors were gathered from a human donor in good health (CMV status not recorded). Some clones in this sample may be carry-over from other donors' samples.

The V gene is TRBV2, the J gene TRBJ2-3; 10 bases align to TRBD1. Germline CDR1 and CDR2: SNHLY and FYNNEI. CDR3 size: 15 residues. J gave up 4 bases and V 5 bases, and 6 bases lay outside the gene matches. The DNA for the CDR3 is TGTGCCAGCAGTCGGATCGGACAGGGGGCAGATACGCAGTATTTT. This codes for CASSRIGQGADTQYF.

At least ten counts were recorded for this clonotype. V is TRBV7-6 and J is TRBJ2-1; D gene uncertain. V lost 2 bases and J 7 bases, leaving 18 bases between the germline ends. Germline V lookup: CDR1 SGHVS, CDR2 FNYEAQ. The CDR3 consists of 16 residues. CDR3 in amino acids: CASSLLGFSGGNEQFF. The CDR3 nucleotides read TGTGCCAGCAGCTTATTGGGCTTCTCTGGTGGAAATGAGCAGTTCTTC. Full variable domain (remainder filled in from reference TRBV7-6 and TRBJ2-1): GAGVSQSPRYKVTKRGQDVALRCDPISGHVSLYWYRQALGQGPEFLTYFNYEAQQDKSGLPNDRFSAERPEGSISTLTIQRTEQRDSAMYRCASSLLGFSGGNEQFFGPGTRLTVL.

This clonotype was observed a few times. The chain recombines TRBV7-9 with TRBJ2-7, with a tentative D call TRBD1 (8 bases). The CDR3 covers 13 residues. Trimming left V 5 bases short and J 10 bases short, with 18 bases between. The germline V gene has CDR1 SEHNR and CDR2 FQNEAQ (reference sequence). The CDR3: CASSGGDRRVQYF. The CDR3 DNA is TGTGCCAGCAGCGGGGGGGACAGGAGAGTCCAGTACTTC.

A note on this clonotype: One end of the junction is discordant with germline, which a read error may explain. This chain uses TRBV19 with TRBJ1-2; D remains unclear. The CDR3 is 12 amino acids. The germline CDR1 and CDR2 sequences are LNHDA and SQIVND (reference sequence). The CDR3 region is CTSSIGLDGYTF. The DNA for the CDR3 is TGTACCAGTAGTATAGGCCTGGATGGCTACACCTTC.

A few counts support this clonotype. The chain recombines TRBV4-1 with TRBJ1-4; D may be TRBD1 (6 bases). Germline loops: CDR1 MGHRA, CDR2 YSYEKL. The CDR3 consists of 15 residues. With 2 bases removed from V and 8 bases from J, the gap between germline ends came to 15 bases. DNA of the CDR3: TGCGCCAGCAGCCAAACCCGGGACACGACGGAAAAACTGTTTTTT. It encodes CASSQTRDTTEKLFF.

The chain carries TRBV5-4 and TRBJ2-3; perhaps TRBD2 as D (5 bases). This CDR3 contains 14 residues. Germline CDR1 reads SGHNT; CDR2 reads YYREEE (reference sequence). Trimming took off 0 bases at V and 9 bases at J, with 14 bases between the two ends. CDR3 sequence: CASSLAAERGTQYF. CDR3 nucleotide sequence: TGTGCCAGCAGCTTGGCGGCCGAACGAGGGACGCAGTATTTT.

This clonotype was seen at least ten times. The chain carries TRBV7-2 and TRBJ1-5; unclear D gene. Germline CDR1 and CDR2: SGHTA and FQGNSA. V was shortened by 3 bases and J by 4 bases, with 7 bases between the two germline ends. This CDR3 is built from 13 residues. The CDR3: CASSLNKNQPQHF. In DNA form, the CDR3 reads TGTGCCAGCAGCTTGAACAAGAATCAGCCCCAGCATTTT.

This clonotype came up many times. This chain connects TRBV7-6 to TRBJ2-1, with 8 bases lining up with TRBD2. The CDR3 is 14 amino acids. Looked up from germline, CDR1 is SGHVS and CDR2 is FNYEAQ. V dropped 1 base and J dropped 7; count of bases not matched to a gene: 3. The CDR3 here is CASSLVGGANEQFF. CDR3 in DNA: TGTGCCAGCAGCTTAGTCGGGGGGGCTAATGAGCAGTTCTTC.

In this sample, this clonotype turned up a few times. The gene calls are TRBV20-1 and TRBJ2-1; TRBD2 matches at 9 bases. J was trimmed by 0 bases and V by 1 base; bases with no gene match: 13. The CDR3 has 19 amino acids. Germline V gene data show CDR1 as DFQATT and CDR2 as SNEGSKA (reference sequence). The CDR3 bases are TGCAGTGCTAGAGCCCGAGTCATAAGCGGGGGGCACTCCTACAATGAGCAGTTCTTC. Amino acid sequence: CSARARVISGGHSYNEQFF.

This clonotype showed up many times. This chain connects TRBV7-3 to TRBJ1-1; D is possibly TRBD1 (5 bases). Germline V gene data show CDR1 as SGHTA and CDR2 as FQGTGA. Trimming took off 0 bases at V and 3 bases at J, with 8 bases between the two ends. CDR3 length: 14 amino acids. In DNA form, the CDR3 reads TGTGCCAGCAGCTTAACGAGGGGAGACACTGAAGCTTTCTTT. Its protein product is CASSLTRGDTEAFF. The full variable domain, with the rest looked up from reference TRBV7-3 and TRBJ1-1, is GAGVSQTPSNKVTEKGKYVELRCDPISGHTALYWYRQSLGQGPEFLIYFQGTGAADDSGLPNDRFFAVRPEGSVSTLKIQRTERGDSAVYLCASSLTRGDTEAFFGQGTRLTVV.

This chain joins TRBV6-5 and TRBJ2-7; 11 positions match TRBD2. The germline V gene encodes CDR1 MNHEY and CDR2 SVGAGI. The ends lost 6 bases at V and 2 bases at J; junction bases unmatched: 12. This CDR3 comprises 17 residues. The CDR3 bases are TGTGCCAGCAGCTCGACTAGCGGGGTGCCCTCCACCTACGAGCAGTACTTC. It yields the protein CASSSTSGVPSTYEQYF.

The chain couples TRBV4-3 to TRBJ2-1; 10 positions agree with TRBD2. Germline V gene sequence: CDR1 LGHNA, CDR2 YSLEER. The CDR3 runs 20 residues. The ends lost 0 bases at V and 8 bases at J; junction bases unmatched: 19. In DNA, the CDR3 is TGCGCCAGCAGCCAAGATTCGACTAGCGGGCCACGACCGAGTGACGATGAGCAGTTCTTC. Its translation: CASSQDSTSGPRPSDDEQFF.

This clonotype was counted a few times. The chain recombines TRBV10-3 with TRBJ2-2, with TRBD1 matching over 8 bases. Germline CDR1 reads ENHRY; CDR2 reads SYGVKD. The CDR3 runs to 18 residues. V shed 2 bases and J 0 bases; nucleotides not matched to a gene: 8. CDR3 sequence (DNA): TGTGCCATCAGTGAGCCCCGAGACAGGGGCCCGAACACCGGGGAGCTGTTTTTT. The encoded protein is CAISEPRDRGPNTGELFF.

The V call is TRBV28, the J call TRBJ1-1; tentative D call: TRBD1 (6 bases). Germline V gene lookup returns CDR1 MDHEN and CDR2 SYDVKM. Trimming removed 2 bases from V and 5 bases from J, with 15 bases in between. This CDR3 has 15 residues. The chain's CDR3 is CASSLTTLGGTEAFF. The CDR3 DNA reads as TGTGCCAGCAGTTTAACTACATTAGGGGGGACTGAAGCTTTCTTT.

CDR3 residues: CASSYKRQGTYEQYF. The DNA of the CDR3 is TGTGCCAGCAGTTATAAAAGACAGGGTACCTACGAGCAGTACTTC. The chain carries TRBV6-5 and TRBJ2-7; TRBD1 aligns across 7 bases. V lost 3 bases, J lost 2 bases, and 7 bases stayed unmatched. The CDR3 spans 15 residues. The germline V gene has CDR1 MNHEY and CDR2 SVGAGI.

V gene TRBV6-2 or TRBV6-3 combines with J gene TRBJ2-1; D is unresolved. With 5 bases removed from V and 6 bases from J, the gap between germline ends came to 17 bases. The germline V gene encodes CDR1 MNHEY and CDR2 SVGEGT. The CDR3 runs to 15 residues. The CDR3 reads CASSPSGNTFNEQFF. In DNA form, the CDR3 reads TGTGCCAGCAGTCCTTCTGGAAACACCTTCAATGAGCAGTTCTTC.

The V gene is TRBV11-2, the J gene TRBJ2-4; 8 bases line up with TRBD1. CDR3 size: 16 residues. Germline loops: CDR1 SGHAT, CDR2 FQNNGV. The ends lost 7 bases at V and 0 bases at J; junction bases unmatched: 8. CDR3 bases: TGTGCCAGCACCGCCGGGACAGGTCTAGCCAAAAACATTCAGTACTTC. Its translation is CASTAGTGLAKNIQYF.

In DNA form, the CDR3 reads TGCGCCAGCAGCCAAGGACCGCCGGGGGGGAGGTCTGGTACGCAGTATTTT. Translating it yields CASSQGPPGGRSGTQYF. The chain is built from TRBV4-3 and TRBJ2-3, with TRBD2 identical over 8 bases. Trimming took 1 base from V and 8 from J; bases not matched to a gene: 14. Germline-derived CDR1 and CDR2 are LGHNA and YSLEER. The CDR3 sequence is 17 residues long.

This clonotype occurred a few times. CDR3 nucleotides: TGTGCCAGCAGTGAATACGACACGGGAAATTCACCCCTCCACTTT. Protein product: CASSEYDTGNSPLHF. The V and J genes are TRBV2 and TRBJ1-6; D call uncertain. The CDR3 has 15 residues. V gave up 2 bases and J gave up 7 bases, with 12 bases separating them. Germline V gene data show CDR1 as SNHLY and CDR2 as FYNNEI.

The rearrangement uses TRBV20-1 and TRBJ1-2; D possibly corresponds to TRBD1 (5 bases). Germline V gene sequence: CDR1 DFQATT, CDR2 SNEGSKA (reference sequence). The CDR3 is 13 residues long. The V gene lost 1 base and the J gene lost 6 bases, with 12 bases spanning the gap. CDR3 residues: CSARGAGSDGYTF. The CDR3 nucleotides read TGCAGTGCTAGAGGAGCAGGGTCTGATGGCTACACCTTC.

There are a few counts of this clonotype. The chain uses TRBV6-1 and TRBJ2-2; 15 positions agree with TRBD2. V shed 5 bases, J shed 4 bases, and the junction held 8 bases outside the gene matches. The CDR3 sequence is 18 residues long. The germline CDR1 and CDR2 sequences are MNHNS and SASEGT. The CDR3 DNA sequence: TGTGCCAGCAGTCCTGGACTAGCGGGGGGGCTGGGCACCGGGGAGCTGTTTTTT. Translated: CASSPGLAGGLGTGELFF.

This clonotype has more than one count but fewer than ten. The chain carries TRBV6-6 and TRBJ1-2; D unclear. In germline, CDR1 is MNHNY, CDR2 SVGAGI (reference sequence). V lost 5 bases, J lost 5 bases, and 15 bases lay in between. CDR3 length: 14 amino acids. This chain's CDR3 is CASSETGPVYGYTF. For the CDR3, the DNA is TGTGCCAGCAGTGAGACCGGACCGGTTTATGGCTACACCTTC.

Ten or more counts support this clonotype. The J gene is TRBJ2-5, the V gene TRBV6-2 or TRBV6-3; 10 positions match TRBD2. J lost 5 bases, V lost 4 bases, and 10 bases had no gene match. Germline-derived CDR1 and CDR2 are MNHEY and SVGEGT. CDR3 length: 16 residues. The CDR3 sequence: CASSSELAGTKETQYF. The CDR3, as DNA: TGTGCCAGCAGTTCCGAACTAGCGGGGACTAAGGAGACCCAGTACTTC.

In this sample, this clonotype turned up a few times. This rearrangement joins TRBV7-2 to TRBJ2-3; 7 bases fit TRBD1. CDR3 size: 16 residues. Trimming removed 1 base from V and 7 bases from J; junction bases left unmatched: 11. The germline CDR1 and CDR2 sequences are SGHTA and FQGNSA. CDR3 nucleotides: TGTGCCAGCAGCTTAGTATTTAGGGGGCTTGGGAATACGCAGTATTTT. Protein: CASSLVFRGLGNTQYF.

The chain couples TRBV12-5 to TRBJ1-5, with D uncertain. This CDR3 comprises 14 residues. From germline, CDR1 is LGHNT and CDR2 FRNRAP. V shed 4 bases and J shed 5 bases, with 12 bases lying between them. CDR3 sequence: CASGWSSVDQPQHF. As DNA, the CDR3 is TGTGCTAGTGGTTGGTCCTCGGTGGATCAGCCCCAGCATTTT.

The rearrangement joins TRBV20-1 to TRBJ2-1, with a weak D call TRBD1 (7 bases). CDR1 DFQATT and CDR2 SNEGSKA come from the germline V gene (reference sequence). The V gene lost 0 bases and the J gene lost 8 bases, with 17 bases spanning the gap. The CDR3 is made up of 15 amino acids. CDR3 amino acids: CSARDRRGPLDEQFF. CDR3 bases: TGCAGTGCTAGAGATAGGAGGGGGCCGCTGGATGAGCAGTTCTTC.

This clonotype showed up just a few times. The chain links TRBV19 to TRBJ2-1; 8 nucleotides agree with TRBD2. With V trimmed by 3 bases and J by 7 bases, 14 bases remained unmatched. Germline CDR1 is LNHDA and CDR2 is SQIVND (reference sequence). The CDR3 covers 17 residues. CDR3 region: CASSIYPGGGPGNEQFF. CDR3 bases: TGTGCCAGTAGTATCTATCCCGGGGGGGGGCCTGGAAATGAGCAGTTCTTC. The complete variable domain, with remaining parts taken from reference TRBV19 and TRBJ2-1, reads DGGITQSPKYLFRKEGQNVTLSCEQNLNHDAMYWYRQDPGQGLRLIYYSQIVNDFQKGDIAEGYSVSREKKESFPLTVTSAQKNPTAFYLCASSIYPGGGPGNEQFFGPGTRLTVL.